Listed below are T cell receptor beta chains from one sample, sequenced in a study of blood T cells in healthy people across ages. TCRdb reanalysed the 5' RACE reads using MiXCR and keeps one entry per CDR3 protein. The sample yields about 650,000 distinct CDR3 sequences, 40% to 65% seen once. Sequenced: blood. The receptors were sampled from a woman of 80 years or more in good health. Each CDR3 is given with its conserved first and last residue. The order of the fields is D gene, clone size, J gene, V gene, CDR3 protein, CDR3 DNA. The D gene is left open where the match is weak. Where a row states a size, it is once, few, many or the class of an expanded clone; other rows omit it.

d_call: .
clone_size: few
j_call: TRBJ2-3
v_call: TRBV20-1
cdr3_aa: CSARDPVGDTDTQYF
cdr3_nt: TGCAGTGCTAGAGATCCGGTTGGGGACACAGATACGCAGTATTTT

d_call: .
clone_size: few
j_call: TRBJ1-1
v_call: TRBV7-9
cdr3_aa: CASSLGPASNTEAFF
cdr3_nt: TGTGCCAGCAGCCTAGGACCAGCCTCGAACACTGAAGCTTTCTTT

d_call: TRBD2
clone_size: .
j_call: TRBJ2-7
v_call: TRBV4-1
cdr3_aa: CASSQVGLAGNEQYF
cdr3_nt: TGCGCCAGCAGCCAAGTAGGACTAGCGGGAAACGAGCAGTACTTC

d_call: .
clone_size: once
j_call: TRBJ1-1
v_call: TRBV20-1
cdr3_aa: CSARRVKNTEAFF
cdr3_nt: TGCAGTGCTAGACGCGTGAAGAACACTGAAGCTTTCTTT

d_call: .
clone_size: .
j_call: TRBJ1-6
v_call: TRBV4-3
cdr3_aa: CASSPRSTGYNSPLHF
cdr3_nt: TGCGCCAGCAGCCCCCGCTCGACAGGCTATAATTCACCCCTCCACTTT

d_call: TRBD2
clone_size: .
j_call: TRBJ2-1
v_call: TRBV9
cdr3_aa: CANSPERLAGSEQFF
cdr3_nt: TGTGCCAACAGCCCAGAGAGACTAGCGGGAAGTGAGCAGTTCTTC

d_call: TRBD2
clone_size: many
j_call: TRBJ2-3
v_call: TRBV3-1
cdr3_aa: CASSQASSGAQYF
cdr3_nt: TGTGCCAGCAGCCAGGCCTCTAGCGGGGCGCAGTATTTT

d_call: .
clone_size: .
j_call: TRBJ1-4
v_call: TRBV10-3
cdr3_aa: CAPRNQFEKLFF
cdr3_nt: TGTGCCCCCCGTAACCAATTTGAAAAACTGTTTTTT

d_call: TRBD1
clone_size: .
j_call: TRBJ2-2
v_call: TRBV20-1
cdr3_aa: CSAGQGTGELFF
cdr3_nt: TGCAGTGCAGGACAGGGTACCGGGGAGCTGTTTTTT

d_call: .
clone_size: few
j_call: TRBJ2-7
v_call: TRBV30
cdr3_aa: CALLRSYEQYF
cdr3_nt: TGTGCCCTTTTACGTAGTTACGAGCAGTACTTC

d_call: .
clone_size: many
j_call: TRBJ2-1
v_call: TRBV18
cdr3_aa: CASSEINEQFF
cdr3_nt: TGTGCCAGCTCAGAAATCAATGAGCAGTTCTTC

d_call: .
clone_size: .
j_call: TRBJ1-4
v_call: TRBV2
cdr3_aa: CASNREAINEKLFF
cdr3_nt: TGTGCCAGCAATCGGGAGGCTATTAATGAAAAACTGTTTTTT

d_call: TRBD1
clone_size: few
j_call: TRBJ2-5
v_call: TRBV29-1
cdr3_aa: CSGYDRGNEETQYF
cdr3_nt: TGCAGCGGTTACGACAGGGGGAATGAAGAGACCCAGTACTTC

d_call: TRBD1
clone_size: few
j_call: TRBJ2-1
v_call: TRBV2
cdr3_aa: CASSWDSLYNEQFF
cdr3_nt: TGTGCCAGCAGTTGGGACAGCCTATACAATGAGCAGTTCTTC

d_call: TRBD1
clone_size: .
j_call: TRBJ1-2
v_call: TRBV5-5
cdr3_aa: CASSLTGDGYGYTF
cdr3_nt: TGTGCCAGCAGCCTCACAGGGGACGGCTATGGCTACACCTTC

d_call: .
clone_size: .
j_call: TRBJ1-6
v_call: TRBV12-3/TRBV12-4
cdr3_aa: CASRLAGRGSPLHF
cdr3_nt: TGTGCCAGCAGGCTGGCTGGACGGGGTTCACCCCTCCACTTT

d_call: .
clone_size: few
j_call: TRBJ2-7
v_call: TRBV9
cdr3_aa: CASSEGWGVEYEQYF
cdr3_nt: TGTGCCAGCAGCGAGGGGTGGGGGGTGGAATACGAGCAGTACTTC

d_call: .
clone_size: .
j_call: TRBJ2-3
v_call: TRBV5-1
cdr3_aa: CASSDPVNRRTDTQYF
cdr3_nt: TGTGCCAGCAGCGATCCTGTCAATCGACGCACAGATACGCAGTATTTT

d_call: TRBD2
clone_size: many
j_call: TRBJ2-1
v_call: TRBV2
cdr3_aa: CASRYGGEQFF
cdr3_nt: TGTGCCAGCAGGTATGGGGGGGAACAGTTCTTC

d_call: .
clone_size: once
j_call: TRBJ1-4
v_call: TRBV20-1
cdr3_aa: CSASRTVNEKPFF
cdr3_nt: TGCAGTGCTAGCCGAACAGTTAATGAAAAACCGTTTTTT

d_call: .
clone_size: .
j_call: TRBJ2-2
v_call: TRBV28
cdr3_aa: CASSFRGRGTGELFF
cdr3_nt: TGTGCCAGCAGTTTTCGAGGCAGAGGGACCGGGGAGCTGTTTTTT

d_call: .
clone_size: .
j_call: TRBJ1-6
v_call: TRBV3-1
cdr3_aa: CASSQDPVMSYNSPLHF
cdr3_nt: TGTGCCAGCAGCCAAGATCCAGTGATGTCCTATAATTCACCCCTCCACTTT

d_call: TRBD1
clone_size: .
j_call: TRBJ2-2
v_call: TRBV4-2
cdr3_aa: CASSQDRDRGIVGELFF
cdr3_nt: TGTGCCAGCAGCCAAGATCGAGACAGGGGGATTGTGGGGGAGCTGTTTTTT

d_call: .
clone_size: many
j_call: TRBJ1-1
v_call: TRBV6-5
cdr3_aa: CASSYRPSRGTEAFF
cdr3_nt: TGTGCCAGCAGTTACCGCCCCTCTCGGGGCACTGAAGCTTTCTTT

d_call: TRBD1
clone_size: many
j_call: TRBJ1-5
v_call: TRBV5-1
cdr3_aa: CASSRTGGYNQPQHF
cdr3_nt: TGCGCCAGCAGCCGGACAGGGGGGTACAATCAGCCCCAGCATTTT

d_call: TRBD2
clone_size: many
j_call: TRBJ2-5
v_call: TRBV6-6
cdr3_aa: CASSGPYSGRGETQYF
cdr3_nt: TGTGCCAGCAGTGGGCCTTATAGCGGGAGAGGAGAGACCCAGTACTTC

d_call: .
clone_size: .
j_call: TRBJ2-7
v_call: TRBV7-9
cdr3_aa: CASSFGDNYEQYF
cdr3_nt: TGTGCCAGCAGCTTTGGAGACAACTACGAGCAGTACTTC

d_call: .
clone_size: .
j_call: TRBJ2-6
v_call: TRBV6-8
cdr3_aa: CASSYLGQGTSGANVLTF
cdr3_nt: TGTGCCAGCAGTTATCTGGGGCAGGGGACTTCTGGGGCCAACGTCCTGACTTTC

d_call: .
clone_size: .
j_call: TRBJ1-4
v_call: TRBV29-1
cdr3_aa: CSVRPTTNEKLFF
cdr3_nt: TGCAGCGTTCGTCCTACAACTAATGAAAAACTGTTTTTT

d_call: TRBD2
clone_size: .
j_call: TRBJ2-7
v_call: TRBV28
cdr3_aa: CASDRSRTSGIPYEQYF
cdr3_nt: TGTGCCAGCGACCGAAGTAGGACTAGCGGGATACCCTACGAGCAGTACTTC

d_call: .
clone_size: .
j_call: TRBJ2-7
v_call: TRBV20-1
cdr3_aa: CSADPSAYEQYF
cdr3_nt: TGCAGTGCAGACCCATCGGCCTACGAGCAGTACTTC